The 22 T cell receptor beta chains below all came from one sample that was sequenced in a study of post-analysis software for immune sequencing data. Broader study findings: Compared with controls, patients had more of 4 to 6 TRBV segments, including TRBV5-6, TRBV5-1 and TRBV20-1.

These receptors' antigens are unknown. Researchers reported that TCR beta cDNA libraries carried unique molecular identifiers. TCRdb redid the calling of the PCR reads with MiXCR, one entry per CDR3 protein. The data show around 200,000 distinct CDR3 sequences, 29% seen once. The sequenced material came from blood. Receptors originate from a girl aged 2-17 years with multiple sclerosis.

A few counts support this clonotype. The V and J genes are TRBV27 and TRBJ1-1; maybe TRBD1 (5 bases). The length of the CDR3 is 14 residues. The germline V gene has CDR1 MNHEY and CDR2 SMNVEV (reference sequence). Between the trimmed V and J ends, which lost 8 bases and 5 bases, there was a span of 18 bases. The CDR3 sequence: CASGFTGLPTEAFF. The CDR3, as DNA: TGTGCCAGCGGCTTCACAGGACTCCCGACTGAAGCTTTCTTT.

A remark on this clonotype: The junction shows a germline mismatch at one end, possibly a read error. The gene calls are TRBV20-1 and TRBJ1-2; D is unresolved. There are 12 residues in the CDR3. The V gene's germline CDR1 is DFQATT and CDR2 SNEGSKA (reference sequence). The CDR3 region is CSATQVLYGCTF. The CDR3 bases are TGCAGTGCTACTCAGGTCCTCTATGGCTGCACCTTC.

In its sample, this clonotype was seen a few times. The chain carries TRBV20-1 and TRBJ1-3; weak D call: TRBD1 (5 bases). CDR3 length: 14 amino acids. Germline loops: CDR1 DFQATT, CDR2 SNEGSKA (reference sequence). Trimming took off 3 bases at V and 3 bases at J, with 12 bases between the two ends. The CDR3 reads CSASRTPLGNTIYF. In DNA form, the CDR3 reads TGCAGTGCTAGTCGGACACCGCTTGGAAACACCATATATTTT.

Concerning this clonotype: A much bigger clone sits one base away, suggesting this may be a read error. The chain uses TRBV9 and TRBJ2-5, with 7 nucleotides matching TRBD2. Looked up from germline, CDR1 is SGDLS and CDR2 is YYNGEE. V was pared by 0 bases and J by 11 bases, with 13 bases of the junction left unmatched. The CDR3 totals 15 residues. This CDR3 is CASSVVGGNYNEQYF. Here the CDR3 DNA reads TGTGCCAGCAGCGTAGTGGGGGGGAACTACAATGAGCAGTACTTC.

Ten or more counts support this clonotype. The gene calls are TRBV5-1 and TRBJ2-1, with D perhaps TRBD1 (5 bases). V was cut by 4 bases and J by 7 bases, with 9 bases left in between. The germline V gene has CDR1 SGHRS and CDR2 YFSETQ. The CDR3 is 12 amino acids. CDR3 loop: CASSLRVNEQFF. The CDR3 DNA follows: TGCGCCAGCAGCCTCAGGGTTAATGAGCAGTTCTTC.

V and J are TRBV12-3 or TRBV12-4 and TRBJ1-2; TRBD1 aligns across 8 bases. CDR3 length: 14 residues. Germline trimming cut 6 bases from V and 8 bases from J; bases unmatched to any gene: 11. CDR3 nucleotides: TGTGCCAGCAGGCCCGGGACAGGACTTCAGGGCTACACCTTC. This codes for CASRPGTGLQGYTF.

For this clonotype: A much more abundant neighbour one base away suggests this may be a read error. The gene calls are TRBV5-1 and TRBJ2-5, with 9 bases matching TRBD2. TRBJ2-7 explains the end of the DNA better; the J call may be wrong. Germline CDR1 reads SGHRS; CDR2 reads YFSETQ. This CDR3 spans 13 amino acids. CDR3 in DNA: TGCGCCAGCAAGGCTAGCGGGACGCTCGAGCAGTACTTC. The encoded protein is CASKASGTLEQYF.

Only a few counts were recorded for this clonotype. The V and J genes are TRBV7-6 and TRBJ1-4; TRBD1 agrees at 9 bases. This CDR3 has 16 residues. With V trimmed by 6 bases and J by 10 bases, 15 bases remained unmatched. Per germline, CDR1 SGHVS and CDR2 FNYEAQ. DNA of the CDR3: TGTGCCAGCAGACCCCTAAACAGGGGGCGAGGGGCAAAACTGTTTTTT. Translated: CASRPLNRGRGAKLFF.

This chain connects TRBV29-1 to TRBJ1-2; unclear D gene. This CDR3 has 13 amino acids. The germline gives CDR1 SQVTM, CDR2 ANQGSEA. V gave up 2 bases and J gave up 1 base, with 8 bases separating them. The CDR3 here is CSVERGYNYGYTF. For the CDR3, the DNA is TGCAGCGTTGAAAGAGGATATAACTATGGCTACACCTTC.

This clonotype was counted between two and nine times. CDR3 sequence reads: CASSQEGSGVDGYTF. The CDR3 DNA reads TGTGCCAGCAGCCAAGAGGGTTCAGGGGTTGATGGCTACACCTTC. This chain links TRBV14 with TRBJ1-2; D is possibly TRBD1 (6 bases). The germline V gene has CDR1 SGHDN and CDR2 FVKESK. The CDR3 has 15 residues. V gave up 0 bases and J gave up 6 bases, with 14 bases separating them.

The count of this clonotype is one. One junction end disagrees with the germline gene, perhaps due to a read error. V usage is TRBV4-1 and J usage is TRBJ2-5; TRBD2 agrees at 7 bases. The CDR3 covers 13 residues. The germline gives CDR1 MGHRA, CDR2 YSYEKL. CDR3 amino acids: CANSQLAEETQYF. In DNA form, the CDR3 reads TGCGCCAACAGCCAGCTAGCGGAAGAGACCCAGTACTTC.

For this clonotype: This may stem from a read error, because a much larger clone lies one nucleotide away. The CDR3 nucleotides read TGTGCCAGCAGCTTAGAAAGACAGGGGGCATACACCTTC. It translates to CASSLERQGAYTF. The V and J genes are TRBV7-9 and TRBJ1-2; 10 bases are a match to TRBD1. CDR1 and CDR2 (germline): SEHNR, FQNEAQ (reference sequence). The CDR3 sequence is 13 residues long. The trim removed 1 base at V and 11 bases at J, leaving 4 bases unmatched.

This clonotype was found many times. The chain recombines TRBV29-1 with TRBJ2-7; D call uncertain. V was shortened by 4 bases and J by 0 bases, with 4 bases between the two germline ends. The germline CDR1 and CDR2 sequences are SQVTM and ANQGSEA. The CDR3 covers 11 residues. CDR3 coding DNA: TGCAGCGTTGGCGACTCCTACGAGCAGTACTTC. Its protein is CSVGDSYEQYF.

This clonotype was detected many times. The chain uses TRBV20-1 and TRBJ1-2; D call uncertain. V was pared by 5 bases and J by 2 bases, with 15 bases between. This CDR3 spans 14 amino acids. Germline assignment: CDR1 DFQATT and CDR2 SNEGSKA (reference sequence). The CDR3 sequence: CSAAHAGSNYGYTF. As DNA, the CDR3 is TGCAGTGCTGCCCACGCGGGCTCAAACTATGGCTACACCTTC.

A word on this clonotype: This could be a read error, since a much larger clone is one nucleotide away. The chain uses TRBV4-2 and TRBJ1-2; D remains unclear. CDR3 size: 11 residues. Trimming shortened V by 0 bases and J by 10 bases, and 6 bases separated the two germline ends. CDR1 is LGHNA, CDR2 YNFKEQ, per germline. The CDR3 sequence is CASSQDLDYTF. As DNA, the CDR3 is TGTGCCAGCAGCCAAGATTTGGACTACACCTTC.

The V and J genes are TRBV20-1 and TRBJ2-1, with 11 bases matching TRBD2. J gave up 14 bases and V 3 bases, and 9 bases lay outside the gene matches. CDR1 is DFQATT and CDR2 is SNEGSKA in the germline V gene (reference sequence). The CDR3 totals 13 residues. CDR3 in DNA: TGCAGTGCTAGCCGGCTAGCGGGGGGCGGGGAGTTCTTC. This codes for CSASRLAGGGEFF.

This clonotype came up a few times. The chain couples TRBV24-1 to TRBJ1-5; D might be TRBD1 (5 bases). The CDR3 is made up of 15 amino acids. Deletions cut 4 bases from V and 4 bases from J, with 13 bases between. Looked up from germline, CDR1 is KGHDR and CDR2 is SFDVKD. Here the CDR3 DNA reads TGTGCCACCAGTGACCCCAGGGAGCTGAATCAGCCCCAGCATTTT. This codes for CATSDPRELNQPQHF.

This clonotype showed up many times. This rearrangement joins TRBV29-1 to TRBJ1-4; 7 bases match TRBD1. Germline V gene data show CDR1 as SQVTM and CDR2 as ANQGSEA. The CDR3 runs to 14 residues. The ends lost 0 bases at V and 8 bases at J; junction bases unmatched: 6. For the CDR3, the DNA is TGCAGCGTTGAAGATCGAGGGGGCAGAGAAAAACTGTTTTTT. As protein: CSVEDRGGREKLFF.

In its sample, this clonotype was seen once. The gene calls are TRBV6-6 and TRBJ1-5; possible D gene TRBD1, 5 bases. Per germline, CDR1 MNHNY and CDR2 SVGAGI (reference sequence). The CDR3 is 14 residues long. Trimming left V 6 bases short and J 0 bases short, with 9 bases between. CDR3 in amino acids: CASRRQSSNQPQHF. CDR3 DNA: TGTGCCAGCAGACGACAGAGTAGCAATCAGCCCCAGCATTTT.

In this sample, this clonotype turned up many times. The J gene is TRBJ1-2, the V gene TRBV7-3; unclear D gene. Germline V gene data show CDR1 as SGHTA and CDR2 as FQGTGA. V lost 5 bases, J lost 4 bases, and 14 bases lay in between. The CDR3 runs to 14 residues. CDR3 DNA: TGTGCCAGCAGCCCGGACGGAAACTTCTATGGCTACACCTTC. This sequence encodes CASSPDGNFYGYTF.

This rearrangement joins TRBV6-1 to TRBJ1-5; no clear D gene. This CDR3 has 15 amino acids. From germline, CDR1 is MNHNS and CDR2 SASEGT. Trimming left V 5 bases short and J 5 bases short, with 16 bases between. The CDR3 DNA sequence: TGTGCCAGCAGTATGGAGGGAAGGCTTCATCAGCCCCAGCATTTT. Its translation: CASSMEGRLHQPQHF.

A note on this clonotype: The junction differs from germline at one of its ends, possibly a read error. The chain links TRBV4-2 to TRBJ2-4, with a tentative D call TRBD2 (5 bases). Germline CDR1 and CDR2: LGHNA and YNFKEQ. The CDR3 is 15 amino acids. In DNA form, the CDR3 reads TGTGCCAGCAGCCCAAGGTCGGGCGGGCGAGAGACCCAGCACTTC. It is translated as CASSPRSGGRETQHF.